This T cell receptor beta chain was found in a study of T cell responses to AZD1222 COVID-19 vaccine. Study-wide findings and caveats: Close to half of spike-specific TCRs reportedly recognize unmutated variant regions.

About this clone itself: Its matching antigen is unknown.

The method was immunoSEQ multiplex PCR; TCRdb's version includes in-frame clones alone and lacks a portion of them. The sample lists 80,000 to 95,000 clones; just under 90% were seen once. Germline V gene lookup returns CDR1 MNHEY and CDR2 SMNVEV (reference sequence). Trimming stripped 7 bases from V and 0 bases from J, with 10 bases between. The CDR3 length is 13 residues. Here the sequenced sample was peripheral blood, taken on day 0 of AZD1222 vaccination. This sequence was found in an adult in good health. This chain uses TRBV27 with TRBJ2-7; either TRBD1 or TRBD2 may supply D (5 bases each). The CDR3 region is CASKQGTSYEQYF. The CDR3 coding sequence is TGTGCCAGCAAACAAGGGACCTCCTACGAGCAGTACTTC.